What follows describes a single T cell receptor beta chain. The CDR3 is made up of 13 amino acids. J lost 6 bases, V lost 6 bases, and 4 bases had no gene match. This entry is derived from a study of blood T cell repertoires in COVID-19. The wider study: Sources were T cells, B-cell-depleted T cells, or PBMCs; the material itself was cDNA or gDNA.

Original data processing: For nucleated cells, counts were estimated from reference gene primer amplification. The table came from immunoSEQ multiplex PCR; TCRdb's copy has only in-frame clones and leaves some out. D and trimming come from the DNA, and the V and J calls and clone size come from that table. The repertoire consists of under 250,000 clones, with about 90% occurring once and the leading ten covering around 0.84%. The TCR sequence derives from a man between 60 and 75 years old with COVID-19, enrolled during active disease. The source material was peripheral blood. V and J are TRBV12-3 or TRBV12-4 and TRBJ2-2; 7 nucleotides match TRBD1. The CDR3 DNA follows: TGTGCCAGCAGCCAGACAGGGCCCGGGGAGCTGTTTTTT. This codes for CASSQTGPGELFF.